The sequence of this TCR beta chain was determined in a study of CD8 T cells in Susac syndrome. Random-hexamer reverse transcription was applied to about 0.45 to 1 ug RNA. TCRdb itself ran the immunoSEQ multiplex PCR reads through MiXCR, one entry per CDR3 protein. The table shows under 85,000 distinct CDR3 sequences, with approximately 94% occurring only once. The study sequenced TCR beta in blood CD8+ and CD4+ T cells. Trimming stripped 2 bases from V and 0 bases from J, with 8 bases between. Germline CDR1 LNHDA, CDR2 SQIVND (reference sequence). The CDR3 has 15 amino acids. Source material: CD8+ T cells from PBMCs. This TCR was recovered from a human donor with Susac syndrome. The chain carries TRBV19 and TRBJ2-1; no firm D call. CDR3 amino acids: CASSIYMSSYNEQFF. The CDR3 DNA reads as TGTGCCAGTAGTATATACATGAGCTCCTACAATGAGCAGTTCTTC.